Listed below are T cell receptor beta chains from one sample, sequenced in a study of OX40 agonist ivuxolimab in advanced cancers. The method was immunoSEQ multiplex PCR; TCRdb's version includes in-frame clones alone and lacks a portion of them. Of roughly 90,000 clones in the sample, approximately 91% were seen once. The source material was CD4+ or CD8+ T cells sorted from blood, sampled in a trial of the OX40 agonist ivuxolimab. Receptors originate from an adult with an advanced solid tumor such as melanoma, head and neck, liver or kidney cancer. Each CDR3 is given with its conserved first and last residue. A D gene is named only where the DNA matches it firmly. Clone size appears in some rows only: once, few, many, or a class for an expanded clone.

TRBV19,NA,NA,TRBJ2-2,TGTGCCAGTAAGACGGGAAGTGTCGCCGGGGAGCTGTTTTTT,CASKTGSVAGELFF
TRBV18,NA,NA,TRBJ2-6,TGTGCCAGCTCGCAACAGGGTGTTCGGGCTGGGGCCAACGTCCTGACTTTC,CASSQQGVRAGANVLTF
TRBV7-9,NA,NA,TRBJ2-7,TGTGCCAGCAGCTCCCCCCACGCAGGGAACGAGCAGTACTTC,CASSSPHAGNEQYF
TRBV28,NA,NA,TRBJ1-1,TGTGCCAGCAGTCCCCCCCGGGGGGGGCACCCCCTTGAAGCTTTCTTT,CASSPPRGGHPLEAFF
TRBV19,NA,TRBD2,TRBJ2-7,TGTGCCAGTAGGCTGACTAGCGGGACTTCCTACGAGCAGTACTTC,CASRLTSGTSYEQYF
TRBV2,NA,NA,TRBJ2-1,TGTGCCAGCAGTCGGGTGTGGCTAGTGGGGAATGAGCAGTTCTTC,CASSRVWLVGNEQFF
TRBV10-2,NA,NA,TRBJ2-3,TGCGCCAGCAGAGTCTCCGGGACATCGGTAGGCGATACGCAGTATTTT,CASRVSGTSVGDTQYF
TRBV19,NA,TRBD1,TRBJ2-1,TGTGCCAGTAGCAGACAGGGTAGGGGTGAGCAGTTCTTC,CASSRQGRGEQFF
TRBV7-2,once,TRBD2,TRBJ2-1,TGTGCCAGCAGCTTACTAGCGGGGCCGTACAATGAGCAGTTCTTC,CASSLLAGPYNEQFF
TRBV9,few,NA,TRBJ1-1,TGTGCCAGCAGTGCGGACCGGGGCACTGAAGCTTTCTTT,CASSADRGTEAFF
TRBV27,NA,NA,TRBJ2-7,TGTGCCAGCAGTTTATTTGGATCCGAGCAGTACTTC,CASSLFGSEQYF
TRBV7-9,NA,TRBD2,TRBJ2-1,TGTGCCAGCAGCCTAAGGACTAGCGGGAGGGTCAATGAGCAGTTCTTC,CASSLRTSGRVNEQFF
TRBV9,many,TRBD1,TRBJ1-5,TGTGCCAGCAGCGTTACAGGGGATCAGCCCCAGCATTTT,CASSVTGDQPQHF
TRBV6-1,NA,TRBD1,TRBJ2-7,TGTGCCAGCAGAGACCGACAGGGGGCGGTATACGAGCAGTACTTC,CASRDRQGAVYEQYF
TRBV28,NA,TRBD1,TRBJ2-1,TGTGCCAGCAGACGAACCGGGACAGGGGCCTACAATGAGCAGTTCTTC,CASRRTGTGAYNEQFF
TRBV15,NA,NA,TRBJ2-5,TGTGCCACCAGCAGAGTCAAAGGCGGCCAAGAGACCCAGTACTTC,CATSRVKGGQETQYF
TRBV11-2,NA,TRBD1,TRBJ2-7,TGTGCCAGCAGCCATTCAAGACAGGGCTACGAGCAGTACTTC,CASSHSRQGYEQYF
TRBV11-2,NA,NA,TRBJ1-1,TGTGCCAGCAGCTGGAGACATCTGGACACTGAAGCTTTCTTT,CASSWRHLDTEAFF
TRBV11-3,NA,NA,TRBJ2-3,TGTGCCAGCAGCTTAGGGGCCGGGAGTGGGACAGATACGCAGTATTTT,CASSLGAGSGTDTQYF
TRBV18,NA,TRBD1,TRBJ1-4,TGTGCCAGCTCACCGAACAGGGGTGAAAATGAAAAACTGTTTTTT,CASSPNRGENEKLFF
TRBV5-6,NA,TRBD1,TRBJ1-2,TGTGCCAGCAGGACTCGGACAGGGTCTGCCTATGGCTACACCTTC,CASRTRTGSAYGYTF
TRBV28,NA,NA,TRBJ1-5,TGTGCCAGCAGTCCCCTCAATCAGCCCCAGCATTTT,CASSPLNQPQHF
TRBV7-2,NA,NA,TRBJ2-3,TGTGCCAGCAGCCTGACTAGTCTTACGCAGTATTTT,CASSLTSLTQYF
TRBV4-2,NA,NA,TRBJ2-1,TGTGCCAGCAGCCAAACCTGGACCCGGTACAATGAGCAGTTCTTC,CASSQTWTRYNEQFF
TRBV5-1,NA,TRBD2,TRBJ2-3,TGCGCCACCGGGGTTGGCGGGAGCCTGTCGAGTCGTTGGACAGATACGCAGTATTTT,CATGVGGSLSSRWTDTQYF
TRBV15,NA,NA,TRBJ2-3,TGTGCCACCAGCGCCGGGTCCTACGTTGCAGATACGCAGTATTTT,CATSAGSYVADTQYF
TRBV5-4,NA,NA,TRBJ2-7,TGTGCCAGCAGCTTTTTTGGAGGCGAGCAGTACTTC,CASSFFGGEQYF
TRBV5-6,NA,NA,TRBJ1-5,TGTGCCAGCAGCTTGGGTCCAGGGGCCACCACCCAGCCCCAGCATTTT,CASSLGPGATTQPQHF
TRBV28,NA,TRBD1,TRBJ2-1,TGTGCCAGCAGATCAGGGGGCGGGGAGCAGTTCTTC,CASRSGGGEQFF
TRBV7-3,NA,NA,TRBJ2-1,TGTGCCAGCAGCTCTAGGAATGAGCAGTTCTTC,CASSSRNEQFF
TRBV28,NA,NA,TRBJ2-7,TGTGCCAGCACAGGGCCGGCTTTCTACGAGCAGTACTTC,CASTGPAFYEQYF
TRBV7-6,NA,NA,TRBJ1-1,TGTGCCAGCAGCTTAGATCCGGCAGAAGCTTTCTTT,CASSLDPAEAFF
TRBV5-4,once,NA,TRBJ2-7,TGTGCCAGCAGCTTCCTAACGGGAGCCGCCTACGAGCAGTACTTC,CASSFLTGAAYEQYF
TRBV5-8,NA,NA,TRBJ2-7,TGTGCCAGCAGCTTGACAGGTCACGAGCAGTACTTC,CASSLTGHEQYF
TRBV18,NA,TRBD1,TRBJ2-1,TGTGCCAGCTCACACGGACAGGGGCCCAATGAGCAGTTCTTC,CASSHGQGPNEQFF
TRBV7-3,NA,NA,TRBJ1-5,TGTGCCAGCAGCTTAGGGCGGAATCAGCCCCAGCATTTT,CASSLGRNQPQHF
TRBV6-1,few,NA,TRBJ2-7,TGTGCCAGCAGCCCCGGGACATCTAGCGCCTACGAGCAGTACTTC,CASSPGTSSAYEQYF
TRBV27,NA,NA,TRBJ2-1,TGTGCCAGCAGTTCCCCCAAGCACATTGAGCAGTTCTTC,CASSSPKHIEQFF
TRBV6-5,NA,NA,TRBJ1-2,TGTGCCAGCAGTTATCTTAGGGGGGCACATGGCTACACCTTC,CASSYLRGAHGYTF
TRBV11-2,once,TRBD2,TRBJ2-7,TGTGCCAGCAGCTTAGCGGGAGGACCATCCTACGAGCAGTACTTC,CASSLAGGPSYEQYF
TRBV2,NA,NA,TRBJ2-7,TGTGCCAGCAGGGCGGGACTCCCTACCTACGAGCAGTACTTC,CASRAGLPTYEQYF
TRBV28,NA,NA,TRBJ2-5,TGTGCCAGCAAGGACGCTGCAGAGACCCAGTACTTC,CASKDAAETQYF
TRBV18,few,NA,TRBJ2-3,TGTGCCAGCTCACCACCCCGCGCGACTAGTGGGAGGGATACGCAGTATTTT,CASSPPRATSGRDTQYF
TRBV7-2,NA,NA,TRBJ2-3,TGTGCCAGCAGCCGACAGCCGACAGCTCTCACAGATACGCAGTATTTT,CASSRQPTALTDTQYF
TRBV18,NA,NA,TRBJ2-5,TGTGCCAGCTCAACGACGATCCAAGAGACCCAGTACTTC,CASSTTIQETQYF
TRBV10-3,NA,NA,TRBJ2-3,TGTGCCATCAGGAATGGGGATACGCAGTATTTT,CAIRNGDTQYF
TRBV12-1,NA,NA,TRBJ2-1,TGTGCCAGCAGCGGCTGGGAGGGTCGGGAGGACGCAAGCTCCTACAATGAGCAGTTCTTC,CASSGWEGREDASSYNEQFF
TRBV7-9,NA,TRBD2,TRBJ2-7,TGTGCCAGCAGCCCTGGGACTAGCGGGACTAACGAGCAGTACTTC,CASSPGTSGTNEQYF
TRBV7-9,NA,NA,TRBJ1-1,TGTGCCAGCAGCGCGGGCCTGAACACTGAAGCTTTCTTT,CASSAGLNTEAFF
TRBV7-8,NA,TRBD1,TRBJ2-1,TGTGCCAGCAGCGCCCCCGTGAGAATGGACAGGGCGAGGGATGAGCAGTTCTTC,CASSAPVRMDRARDEQFF
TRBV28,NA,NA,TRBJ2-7,TGTGCCAGCAGTCCTATGTGGGAGCAGTACTTC,CASSPMWEQYF
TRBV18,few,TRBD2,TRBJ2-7,TGTGCCAGCTCACCTCTCGAGACTAGCGGCGAGCAGTACTTC,CASSPLETSGEQYF
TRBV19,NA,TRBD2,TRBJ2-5,TGTGCCAGTAGTAGCAATAGCGGGGGGGGTCAAGAGACCCAGTACTTC,CASSSNSGGGQETQYF
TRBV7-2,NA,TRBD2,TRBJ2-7,TGTGCCAGCAGCTCCCTTAGCGGGGCCTACGAGCAGTACTTC,CASSSLSGAYEQYF
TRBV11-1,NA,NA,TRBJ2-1,TGTGCCAGCAGCTTAAAGACGGGGCAGTCCTACAATGAGCAGTTCTTC,CASSLKTGQSYNEQFF